Listed here are 18 T cell receptor beta chains from one sample, sequenced in a study of shared clonotypes between healthy human individuals. Clones were read by immunoSEQ multiplex PCR, and TCRdb kept only the in-frame ones, dropping some. The table records some 2,000,000 clones, 95% of them present only once. Sequenced input: naive CD4+ T cells sorted from blood. Subset specified: CD45RA+ positively selected. The receptors originated from a man between 18 and 35 years old in good health.

The chain has TRBV2 and TRBJ2-5, with D uncertain. With 6 bases removed from V and 5 bases from J, the gap between germline ends came to 7 bases. The CDR3 consists of 11 residues. In germline, CDR1 is SNHLY, CDR2 FYNNEI. In nucleotides, the CDR3 is TGTGCCAGCAGGCCTTGGGAGACCCAGTACTTC. Protein product: CASRPWETQYF. Together with reference TRBV2 and TRBJ2-5, the CDR3 gives the full variable domain: EPEVTQTPSHQVTQMGQEVILRCVPISNHLYFYWYRQILGQKVEFLVSFYNNEISEKSEIFDDQFSVERPDGSNFTLKIRSTKLEDSAMYFCASRPWETQYFGPGTRLLVL.

The V call is TRBV11-2, the J call TRBJ1-6; a weak D match, TRBD1 (6 bases). V dropped 0 bases and J dropped 8 bases, with 8 bases sitting between them. The CDR3 contains 14 residues. CDR1 is SGHAT, CDR2 FQNNGV, per germline. The CDR3 here is CASSLDQGYSPLHF. Here the CDR3 DNA reads TGTGCCAGCAGCTTAGATCAGGGGTATTCACCCCTCCACTTT.

The chain combines TRBV29-1 with TRBJ2-7, with 7 bases lining up with TRBD2. J lost 0 bases, V lost 1 base, and 12 bases had no gene match. There are 17 residues in the CDR3. Germline V gene sequence: CDR1 SQVTM, CDR2 ANQGSEA. The CDR3 bases are TGCAGCGTTGAAGCCCTCGGCGTCCGGGAGGACTCCTACGAGCAGTACTTC. This sequence encodes CSVEALGVREDSYEQYF.

This chain links TRBV18 with TRBJ2-7; 7 nucleotides agree with TRBD1. V lost 5 bases and J lost 6; bases outside the gene matches: 10. CDR3 length: 14 amino acids. The V gene's germline CDR1 is KGHSH and CDR2 LQKENI. The CDR3 spells CASSIQGELLEQYF. In nucleotides, the CDR3 is TGTGCCAGCTCAATCCAGGGGGAGCTTCTCGAGCAGTACTTC. Looking up the rest from reference TRBV18 and TRBJ2-7 gives the full variable domain: NAGVMQNPRHLVRRRGQEARLRCSPMKGHSHVYWYRQLPEEGLKFMVYLQKENIIDESGMPKERFSAEFPKEGPSILRIQQVVRGDSAAYFCASSIQGELLEQYFGPGTRLTVT.

This chain joins TRBV15 and TRBJ1-3, with 11 bases that match TRBD1. Germline V gives CDR1 LNHNV, CDR2 YYDKDF (reference sequence). CDR3 size: 18 residues. With 2 bases clipped from V and 2 bases from J, the junction kept 8 bases outside the gene matches. The CDR3 nucleotides read TGTGCCACCAGCAGAATCCGGGACAGGGGGTCTGCTGGAAACACCATATATTTT. Amino acid sequence: CATSRIRDRGSAGNTIYF.

The V call is TRBV7-3, the J call TRBJ2-2; D gene ambiguous. Germline CDR1 is SGHTA and CDR2 is FQGTGA. With 7 bases removed from V and 1 base from J, the gap between germline ends came to 13 bases. The CDR3 sequence is 15 residues long. The CDR3 sequence: CASTVSGVNTGELFF. In DNA, the CDR3 is TGTGCCAGCACCGTTTCAGGTGTGAACACCGGGGAGCTGTTTTTT. Combining the CDR3 with reference TRBV7-3 and TRBJ2-2 gives the whole variable domain GAGVSQTPSNKVTEKGKYVELRCDPISGHTALYWYRQSLGQGPEFLIYFQGTGAADDSGLPNDRFFAVRPEGSVSTLKIQRTERGDSAVYLCASTVSGVNTGELFFGEGSRLTVL.

The genes are TRBV7-2 and TRBJ1-1, with D unclear. This CDR3 comprises 14 residues. Germline CDR1 SGHTA, CDR2 FQGNSA. V was cut by 5 bases and J by 1 base, with 11 bases left in between. Here the CDR3 reads CASSPLSANTEAFF. The CDR3 DNA sequence: TGTGCCAGCAGCCCATTGTCAGCGAACACTGAAGCTTTCTTT.

The CDR3 loop reads CASSPLDRYNEQFF. The CDR3 DNA is TGTGCCAGCAGCCCCTTGGACAGATACAATGAGCAGTTCTTC. J is TRBJ2-1 and V is TRBV9; tentatively, D is TRBD1 (6 bases). V lost 4 bases, J lost 4 bases, and 12 bases lay in between. CDR3 length: 14 amino acids. Germline lookup yields CDR1 SGDLS and CDR2 YYNGEE.

This chain joins TRBV4-3 and TRBJ1-3; D call uncertain. The germline V gene encodes CDR1 LGHNA and CDR2 YSLEER. The length of the CDR3 is 14 residues. The V end lost 1 base, the J end lost 2 bases, and 6 bases lay between the germline ends. The CDR3 loop is CASSQGTAGNTIYF. DNA for the CDR3: TGCGCCAGCAGCCAAGGGACCGCTGGAAACACCATATATTTT.

The chain links TRBV30 to TRBJ2-2, with 7 bases aligning to TRBD2. Trimming at V came to 4 bases and at J to 3 bases, leaving 5 bases not matched to a gene. This CDR3 is built from 14 residues. The germline V gene encodes CDR1 GTSNPN and CDR2 SVGIG (reference sequence). The CDR3 DNA sequence: TGTGCCTGGAAGGCGGGAGTGGACACCGGGGAGCTGTTTTTT. Its translation is CAWKAGVDTGELFF.

The chain combines TRBV2 with TRBJ2-5; 7 bases line up with TRBD1. The V segment lost 6 bases and the J segment 5 bases; nucleotides outside the gene matches: 9. The germline gives CDR1 SNHLY, CDR2 FYNNEI. The CDR3 sequence is 14 residues long. CDR3 residues: CASRARQGRETQYF. Here the CDR3 DNA reads TGTGCCAGCAGAGCAAGACAGGGTCGGGAGACCCAGTACTTC.

The chain links TRBV5-1 to TRBJ2-1, with a possible D match to TRBD2 (6 bases). CDR1 and CDR2 from the germline V gene are SGHRS and YFSETQ. The CDR3 runs 16 residues. Trimming stripped 2 bases from V and 1 base from J, with 13 bases between. CDR3 DNA sequence: TGCGCCAGCAGCTTAATCCTAGCGCCTTCCTACAATGAGCAGTTCTTC. Translated, it gives CASSLILAPSYNEQFF. The complete variable domain, with remaining parts taken from reference TRBV5-1 and TRBJ2-1, reads KAGVTQTPRYLIKTRGQQVTLSCSPISGHRSVSWYQQTPGQGLQFLFEYFSETQRNKGNFPGRFSGRQFSNSRSEMNVSTLELGDSALYLCASSLILAPSYNEQFFGPGTRLTVL.

V usage is TRBV28 and J usage is TRBJ2-3, with D possibly matching TRBD2 (7 bases). Germline V gene sequence: CDR1 MDHEN, CDR2 SYDVKM. The V end lost 8 bases, the J end lost 5 bases, and 14 bases lay between the germline ends. The CDR3 extends over 13 amino acids. CDR3 coding DNA: TGTGCCAGCGTGCCGGGGGGCCGAGATACGCAGTATTTT. Translation gives CASVPGGRDTQYF. The variable domain in full, completed from reference TRBV28 and TRBJ2-3, reads DVKVTQSSRYLVKRTGEKVFLECVQDMDHENMFWYRQDPGLGLRLIYFSYDVKMKEKGDIPEGYSVSREKKERFSLILESASTNQTSMYLCASVPGGRDTQYFGPGTRLTVL.

This clone was seen only once. The V and J genes are TRBV5-1 and TRBJ2-7; a possible D gene is TRBD1 (6 bases). The CDR3 length is 13 residues. The V gene's germline CDR1 is SGHRS and CDR2 YFSETQ. V was trimmed by 3 bases and J by 7 bases, leaving 14 bases between them. The CDR3 spells CASSYWDTGEQYF. The CDR3, as DNA: TGCGCCAGCAGCTATTGGGACACCGGAGAGCAGTACTTC.

The chain joins TRBV7-2 to TRBJ2-3; D is unresolved. The V end was cut by 3 bases, the J end by 6 bases, with 10 bases between. Per germline, CDR1 SGHTA and CDR2 FQGNSA. The CDR3 is made up of 13 amino acids. The CDR3 DNA reads as TGTGCCAGCAGCTTTAGGTTCGGGGATACGCAGTATTTT. This encodes CASSFRFGDTQYF.

V and J are TRBV9 and TRBJ1-1, with D perhaps TRBD1 (5 bases). This CDR3 is built from 13 residues. Trimming removed 0 bases from V and 11 bases from J, with 14 bases in between. Looked up from germline, CDR1 is SGDLS and CDR2 is YYNGEE. The CDR3 sequence: CASSVVPGGEAFF. CDR3 nucleotides: TGTGCCAGCAGCGTAGTGCCGGGGGGAGAGGCTTTCTTT.

This clone appeared a few times. The chain recombines TRBV10-1 with TRBJ2-7; TRBD2 might be the D (6 bases). Germline V gives CDR1 WNHNN, CDR2 SYGVQD (reference sequence). The V and J ends lost 2 bases and 3 bases respectively, with 8 bases between them. This CDR3 comprises 13 residues. As DNA, the CDR3 is TGCGCCAGCAGTGAGGGAGGGTTCTACGAGCAGTACTTC. Protein: CASSEGGFYEQYF.

This chain uses TRBV5-1 with TRBJ1-6; no definite D call. Between the trimmed V and J ends, which lost 4 bases and 5 bases, there was a span of 10 bases. Per the germline V gene, CDR1 is SGHRS and CDR2 is YFSETQ. The CDR3 totals 14 residues. The CDR3: CASSVEYNNSPLHF. The CDR3 DNA reads as TGCGCCAGCAGCGTTGAATATAATAATTCACCCCTCCACTTT.